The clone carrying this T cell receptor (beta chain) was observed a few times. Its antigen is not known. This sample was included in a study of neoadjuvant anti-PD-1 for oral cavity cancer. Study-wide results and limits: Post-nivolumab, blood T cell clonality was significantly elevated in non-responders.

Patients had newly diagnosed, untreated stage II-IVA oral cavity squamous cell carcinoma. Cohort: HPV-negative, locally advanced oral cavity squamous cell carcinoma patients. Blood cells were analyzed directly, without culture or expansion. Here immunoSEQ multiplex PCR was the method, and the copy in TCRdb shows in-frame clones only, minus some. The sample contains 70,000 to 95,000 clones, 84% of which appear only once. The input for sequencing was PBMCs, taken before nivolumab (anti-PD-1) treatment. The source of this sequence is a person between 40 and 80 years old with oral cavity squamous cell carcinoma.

CDR3 residues: CASSQEAGLGTDTQYF. In DNA form, the CDR3 reads TGTGCCAGCAGCCAGGAGGCGGGACTAGGCACAGATACGCAGTATTTT. The V gene is TRBV4-2, the J gene TRBJ2-3; 8 nucleotides align to TRBD2. Germline trimming cut 3 bases from V and 1 base from J; bases unmatched to any gene: 6. Looked up from germline, CDR1 is LGHNA and CDR2 is YNFKEQ. The CDR3 has 16 residues.